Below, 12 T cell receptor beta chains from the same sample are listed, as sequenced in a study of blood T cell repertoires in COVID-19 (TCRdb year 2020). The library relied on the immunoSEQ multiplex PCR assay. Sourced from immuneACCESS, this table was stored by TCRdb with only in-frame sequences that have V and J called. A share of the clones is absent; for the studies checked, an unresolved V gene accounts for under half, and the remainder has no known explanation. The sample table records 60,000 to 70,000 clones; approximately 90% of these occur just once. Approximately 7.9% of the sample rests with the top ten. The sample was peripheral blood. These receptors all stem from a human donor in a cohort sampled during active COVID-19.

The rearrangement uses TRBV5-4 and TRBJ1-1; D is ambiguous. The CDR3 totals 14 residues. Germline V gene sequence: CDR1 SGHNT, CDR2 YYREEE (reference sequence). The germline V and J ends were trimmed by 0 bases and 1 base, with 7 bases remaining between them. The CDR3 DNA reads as TGTGCCAGCAGCTTGGGCGGCCAGAACACTGAAGCTTTCTTT. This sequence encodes CASSLGGQNTEAFF.

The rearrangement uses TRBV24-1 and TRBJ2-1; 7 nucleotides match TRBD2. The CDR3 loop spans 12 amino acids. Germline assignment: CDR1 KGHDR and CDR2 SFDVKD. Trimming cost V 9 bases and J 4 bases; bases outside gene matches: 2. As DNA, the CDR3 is TGTGCCACCCAGCGGGGATACAATGAGCAGTTCTTC. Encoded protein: CATQRGYNEQFF.

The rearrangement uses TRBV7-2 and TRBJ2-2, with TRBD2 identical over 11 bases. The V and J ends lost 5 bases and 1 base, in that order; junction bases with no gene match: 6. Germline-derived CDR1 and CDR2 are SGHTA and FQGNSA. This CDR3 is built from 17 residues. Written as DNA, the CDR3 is TGTGCCAGCAGCCCCCACGGACTAGCGGGGAACACCGGGGAGCTGTTTTTT. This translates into CASSPHGLAGNTGELFF.

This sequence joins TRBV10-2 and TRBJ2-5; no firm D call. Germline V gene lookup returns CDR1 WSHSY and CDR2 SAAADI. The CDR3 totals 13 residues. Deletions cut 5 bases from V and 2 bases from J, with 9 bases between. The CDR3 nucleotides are TGCGCCAGCAGTCGGAACAGACAAGAGACCCAGTACTTC. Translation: CASSRNRQETQYF.

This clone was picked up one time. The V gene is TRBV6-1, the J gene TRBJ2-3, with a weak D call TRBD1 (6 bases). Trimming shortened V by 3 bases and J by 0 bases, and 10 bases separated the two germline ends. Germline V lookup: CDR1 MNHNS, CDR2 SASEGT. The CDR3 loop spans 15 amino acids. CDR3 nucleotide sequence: TGTGCCAGCAGTGAGGGGGACACCAGCACAGATACGCAGTATTTT. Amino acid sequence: CASSEGDTSTDTQYF.

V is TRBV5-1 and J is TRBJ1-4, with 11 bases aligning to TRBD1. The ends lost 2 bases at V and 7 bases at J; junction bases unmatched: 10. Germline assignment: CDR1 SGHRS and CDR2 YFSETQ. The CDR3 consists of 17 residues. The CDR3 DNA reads TGCGCCAGCAGCTTTGAGGCTTCGGGGACAGGGGGTGAAAAACTGTTTTTT. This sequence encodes CASSFEASGTGGEKLFF.

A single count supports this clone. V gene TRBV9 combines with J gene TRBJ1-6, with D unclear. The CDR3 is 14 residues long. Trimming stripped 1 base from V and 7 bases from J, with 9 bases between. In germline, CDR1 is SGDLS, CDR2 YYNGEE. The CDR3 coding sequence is TGTGCCAGCAGCGTAACCCGGGAAAATTCACCCCTCCACTTT. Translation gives CASSVTRENSPLHF.

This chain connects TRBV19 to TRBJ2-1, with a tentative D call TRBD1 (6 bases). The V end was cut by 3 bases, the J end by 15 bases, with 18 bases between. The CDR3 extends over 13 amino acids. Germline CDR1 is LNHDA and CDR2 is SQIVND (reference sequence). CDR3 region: CASSMGDDRFWFF. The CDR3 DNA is TGTGCCAGTAGTATGGGGGACGACAGGTTTTGGTTCTTC. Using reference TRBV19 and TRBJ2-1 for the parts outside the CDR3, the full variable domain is DGGITQSPKYLFRKEGQNVTLSCEQNLNHDAMYWYRQDPGQGLRLIYYSQIVNDFQKGDIAEGYSVSREKKESFPLTVTSAQKNPTAFYLCASSMGDDRFWFFGPGTRLTVL.

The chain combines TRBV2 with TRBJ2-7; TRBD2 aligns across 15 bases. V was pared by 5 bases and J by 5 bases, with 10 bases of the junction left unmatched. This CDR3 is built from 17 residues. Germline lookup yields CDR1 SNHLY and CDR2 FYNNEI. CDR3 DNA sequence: TGTGCCAGCAGTTCCCAACCGGGACTAGCGGGGGGAAACGAGCAGTACTTC. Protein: CASSSQPGLAGGNEQYF. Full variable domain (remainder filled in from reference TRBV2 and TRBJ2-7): EPEVTQTPSHQVTQMGQEVILRCVPISNHLYFYWYRQILGQKVEFLVSFYNNEISEKSEIFDDQFSVERPDGSNFTLKIRSTKLEDSAMYFCASSSQPGLAGGNEQYFGPGTRLTVT.

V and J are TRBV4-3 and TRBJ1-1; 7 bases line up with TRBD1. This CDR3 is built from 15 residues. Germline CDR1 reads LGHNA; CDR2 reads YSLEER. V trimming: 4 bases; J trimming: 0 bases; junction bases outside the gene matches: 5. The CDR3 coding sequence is TGCGCCAGCAGCCTCGGACAGGTTATGAACACTGAAGCTTTCTTT. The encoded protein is CASSLGQVMNTEAFF.

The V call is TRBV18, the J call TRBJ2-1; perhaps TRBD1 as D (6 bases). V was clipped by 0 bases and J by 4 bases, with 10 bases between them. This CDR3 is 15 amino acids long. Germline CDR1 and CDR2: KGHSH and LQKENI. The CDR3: CASSPPSGEYNEQFF. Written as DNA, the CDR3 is TGTGCCAGCTCACCACCTTCAGGGGAGTACAATGAGCAGTTCTTC.

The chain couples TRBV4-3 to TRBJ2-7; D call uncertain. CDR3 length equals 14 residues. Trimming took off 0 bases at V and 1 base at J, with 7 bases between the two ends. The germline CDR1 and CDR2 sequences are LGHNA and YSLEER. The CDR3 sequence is CASSQDSQSYEQYF. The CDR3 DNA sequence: TGCGCCAGCAGCCAAGATAGCCAGTCCTACGAGCAGTACTTC.